The 4 T cell receptor beta chains presented below share a single source sample, sequenced in a study of blood T cell repertoires in COVID-19. TCRdb's table, derived via immunoSEQ multiplex PCR, lists solely in-frame clones and lacks some. The top ten clones hold roughly two thirds of a sample with 35,000 to 45,000 clones, roughly 73% of them seen once. What was sequenced was peripheral blood. These receptors were taken from an older man with acute or convalescent COVID-19.

This clone has just a few counts. The chain employs TRBV7-9 and TRBJ2-5, with 8 bases lining up with TRBD2. CDR1 is SEHNR, CDR2 FQNEAQ, per germline (reference sequence). V was clipped by 5 bases and J by 2 bases; unmatched bases: 7. There are 15 residues in the CDR3. CDR3 sequence: CASSAEGLDQETQYF. Written as DNA, the CDR3 is TGTGCCAGCAGCGCCGAGGGACTAGATCAAGAGACCCAGTACTTC.

This chain joins TRBV2 and TRBJ1-1, with TRBD1 identical over 8 bases. Losses at the gene ends were 7 bases for V and 0 bases for J; bases not matched to a gene: 1. Per the germline V gene, CDR1 is SNHLY and CDR2 is FYNNEI. The CDR3 extends over 13 amino acids. This CDR3 reads CASKGQVNTEAFF. In DNA form, the CDR3 reads TGTGCCAGCAAGGGACAGGTGAACACTGAAGCTTTCTTT.

This clone appeared many times. The rearrangement joins TRBV6-6 to TRBJ1-2; 7 nucleotides agree with TRBD1. Germline CDR1 is MNHNY and CDR2 is SVGAGI (reference sequence). The ends lost 7 bases at V and 5 bases at J; junction bases unmatched: 10. The CDR3 runs to 14 residues. Here the CDR3 reads CASNSQGINYGYTF. Here the CDR3 DNA reads TGTGCCAGCAATTCACAGGGGATTAATTATGGCTACACCTTC.

The rearrangement joins TRBV7-2 to TRBJ1-3, with D perhaps matching TRBD1 (6 bases). Trimming took 7 bases from V and 4 from J, leaving 17 bases between them. The CDR3 extends over 15 amino acids. Germline CDR1 reads SGHTA; CDR2 reads FQGNSA. The CDR3 DNA sequence: TGTGCCAGCACCGTAATTCAGGGGAACGGAAACACCATATATTTT. As protein: CASTVIQGNGNTIYF.